These T cell receptor beta chains were read from a single sample in a study of T cell responses to AZD1222 COVID-19 vaccine. Assay: immunoSEQ multiplex PCR; the TCRdb copy retains only in-frame clones and omits some. In the table there are roughly 150,000 clones, around nine tenths of which are singletons. The specimen comprised peripheral blood, sampled on day 0 of AZD1222 vaccination. Every receptor here comes from an adult in good health. CDR3s include the opening cysteine and the closing phenylalanine or tryptophan. A D gene is named only where the DNA matches it firmly. A clone size is listed for some rows: how often the clone was seen (once, few, many), or a class if it is expanded.

v_call	d_call	clone_size	j_call	cdr3_nt	cdr3_aa
TRBV7-9	-	-	TRBJ1-2	TGTGCCAGCAGCTTAGGAGGCTCAAGCTACACCTTC	CASSLGGSSYTF
TRBV10-3	-	-	TRBJ2-7	TGTGCCATCAGTGAGTCGGGAGGCGGGATTTCCTACGAGCAGTACTTC	CAISESGGGISYEQYF
TRBV29-1	-	once	TRBJ1-1	TGCAGCGTTGAGGGGCGCATGAACACTGAAGCTTTCTTT	CSVEGRMNTEAFF
TRBV7-9	TRBD1	-	TRBJ1-3	TGTGCCAGCAGCCGGGGACAGGGGGTCTCTGGAAACACCATATATTTT	CASSRGQGVSGNTIYF
TRBV7-9	-	-	TRBJ1-1	TGTGCCAGCAGCCCAAGTGGTTTGCCGGATGAAGCTTTCTTT	CASSPSGLPDEAFF
TRBV18	-	-	TRBJ1-1	TGTGCCAGCTCACCTTATGACGGGTCCCCTGAAGCTTTCTTT	CASSPYDGSPEAFF
TRBV28	TRBD1	-	TRBJ1-1	TGTGCCGGTGGGACAGGGGCAACTGGGACTGAAGCTTTCTTT	CAGGTGATGTEAFF
TRBV18	TRBD1	-	TRBJ2-1	TGTGCCAGCTCATCCCAGGACAGGTCGCCCTACAATGAGCAGTTCTTC	CASSSQDRSPYNEQFF
TRBV6-5	TRBD2	once	TRBJ2-7	TGTGCCAGCGGAGGGCCTAGCGGAGCCTACGAGCAGTACTTC	CASGGPSGAYEQYF
TRBV4-1	-	-	TRBJ2-3	TGCGCCAGCAGCCAAGATGGTACCGGGCCTAGGGATACGCAGTATTTT	CASSQDGTGPRDTQYF
TRBV10-1	-	-	TRBJ2-2	TGCCTGATGGGTGGCGGGGAGCTGTTTTTT	CLMGGGELFF
TRBV4-1	-	few	TRBJ1-2	TGCGCCAGCAGCCAAGGATGGGTTTCCTATGGCTACACCTTC	CASSQGWVSYGYTF